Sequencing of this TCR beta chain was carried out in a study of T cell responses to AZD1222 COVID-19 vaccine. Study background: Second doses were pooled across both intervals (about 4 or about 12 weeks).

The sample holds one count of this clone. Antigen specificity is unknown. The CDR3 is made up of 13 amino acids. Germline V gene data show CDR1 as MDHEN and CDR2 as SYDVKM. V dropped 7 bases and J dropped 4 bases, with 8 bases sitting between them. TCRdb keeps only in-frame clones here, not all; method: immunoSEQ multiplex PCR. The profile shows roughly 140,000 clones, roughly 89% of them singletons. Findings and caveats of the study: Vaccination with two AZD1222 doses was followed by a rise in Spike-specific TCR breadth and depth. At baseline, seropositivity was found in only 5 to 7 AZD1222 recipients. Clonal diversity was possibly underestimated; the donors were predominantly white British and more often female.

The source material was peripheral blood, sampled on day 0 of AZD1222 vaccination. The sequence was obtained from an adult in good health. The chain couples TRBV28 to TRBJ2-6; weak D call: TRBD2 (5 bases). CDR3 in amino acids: CASNPGGANVLTF. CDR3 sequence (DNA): TGTGCCAGCAATCCGGGGGGGGCCAACGTCCTGACTTTC.